Listed below are T cell receptor beta chains from one sample, sequenced in a study of cytomegalovirus exposure and HLA in healthy donors. Method: immunoSEQ multiplex PCR; TCRdb's copy keeps in-frame clones and lacks some. The table shows 160,000 or so clones, with around 73% occurring only once. The sequencing input was PBMCs. The source is a male donor in good health and CMV-seronegative. CDR3s include the opening cysteine and the closing phenylalanine or tryptophan. D genes are given only for firm matches. Clone size is not always given. Where it is, it says once, few, many or a class for expanded clones.

clone_size,j_call,v_call,d_call,cdr3_nt,cdr3_aa
NA,TRBJ1-2,TRBV5-6,TRBD1,TGTGCCAGCAGCCCTGGGACAGGCTATGGCTACACCTTC,CASSPGTGYGYTF
few,TRBJ2-5,TRBV16,NA,TGTGCCAGCAGCCAATCGGACAGAAAAGAGACCCAGTACTTC,CASSQSDRKETQYF
NA,TRBJ1-2,TRBV28,NA,TGTGCCAGCAGTTCTTTTCCCACGGGGGGTAACTATGGCTACACCTTC,CASSSFPTGGNYGYTF
few,TRBJ1-6,TRBV9,TRBD1,TGTGCCAGCAGCTCGACAGGGCCTAATTCACCCCTCCACTTT,CASSSTGPNSPLHF
once,TRBJ1-5,TRBV15,NA,TGTGCCACCAGCAGAGATGGGGCCCTTCAGCCCCAGCATTTT,CATSRDGALQPQHF
few,TRBJ1-5,TRBV19,NA,TGTGCCAGTAGTACTCAACGGAACAGGGCGAATAATCAGCCCCAGCATTTT,CASSTQRNRANNQPQHF
NA,TRBJ1-3,TRBV15,NA,TGTGCCACCAGCAGAAGAGGGGGAGACGGAAACACCATATATTTT,CATSRRGGDGNTIYF
NA,TRBJ1-5,TRBV19,TRBD1,TGTGCCAGTAGTCCGCGCCAGGGGGCAAGCAATCAGCCCCAGCATTTT,CASSPRQGASNQPQHF
few,TRBJ2-7,TRBV9,TRBD1,TGTGCCAGCAGCGTAGAAGGGGGCCCTCAATACGAGCAGTACTTC,CASSVEGGPQYEQYF
NA,TRBJ2-1,TRBV7-2,TRBD2,TGTGCCAGCAGCTTACTAGCGGGGGGGCCTAAAAATGAGCAGTTCTTC,CASSLLAGGPKNEQFF
NA,TRBJ2-2,TRBV5-1,TRBD2,TGCGCCAGCACTAGCGGGCCTAACACCGGGGAGCTGTTTTTT,CASTSGPNTGELFF
NA,TRBJ2-3,TRBV7-2,TRBD1,TGTGCCAGCAGCACCAGGGGGTTTAACACAGATACGCAGTATTTT,CASSTRGFNTDTQYF
NA,TRBJ2-1,TRBV6-5,TRBD1,TGTGCCAGCAGACTCCGACAGGGGGCTTACAATGAGCAGTTCTTC,CASRLRQGAYNEQFF
NA,TRBJ2-1,TRBV7-9,TRBD1,TGTGCCAGCAGCCGTACAGGGGGAATAAGGGGTGAGCAGTTCTTC,CASSRTGGIRGEQFF
NA,TRBJ2-7,TRBV4-3,NA,TGCGCCAGCAGCCCTGACGGGGACGAGCAGTACTTC,CASSPDGDEQYF
NA,TRBJ2-1,TRBV15,TRBD1,TGTGCCACCAGCAGAGAATTACCGGGACAGGGCTCCTACAATGAGCAGTTCTTC,CATSRELPGQGSYNEQFF
NA,TRBJ1-4,TRBV6-5,NA,TGTGCCAGCAGTTACCAGGGAGGCACTAATGAAAAGCTGTTTTTT,CASSYQGGTNEKLFF
NA,TRBJ2-7,TRBV27,TRBD2,TGTGCCAGCAGTTTGACTAGCGGGAGAAGGTACGAGCAGTACTTC,CASSLTSGRRYEQYF
once,TRBJ2-7,TRBV7-9,NA,TGTGCCAGCAGCTCTACAGGGAGCGGCGAGCAGTACTTC,CASSSTGSGEQYF
once,TRBJ2-5,TRBV7-2,NA,TGTGCCAGCAGCTTTATGGGGGGAGAGACCCAGTACTTC,CASSFMGGETQYF
NA,TRBJ1-5,TRBV9,TRBD1,TGTGCCAGCAGCGCCGAAGGGACAGGCGGTCAGCCCCAGCATTTT,CASSAEGTGGQPQHF
NA,TRBJ2-7,TRBV27,TRBD1,TGTGCCAGCAGTTTGTCAGGGGGCCTGTACGAGCAGTACTTC,CASSLSGGLYEQYF
few,TRBJ2-1,TRBV6-1,TRBD2,TGTGCCAGCAGCGGCCGGGGGACTAGCGGTCAATTGCAGTTCTTC,CASSGRGTSGQLQFF
NA,TRBJ2-7,TRBV28,NA,TGTGCCAGCAGTTCGTCCGAGGGGGTAAGGTACGAGCAGTACTTC,CASSSSEGVRYEQYF
NA,TRBJ2-7,TRBV7-8,TRBD2,TGTGCCAGCAGCCCGACTAGCGGGGGCCTCTCCTACGAGCAGTACTTC,CASSPTSGGLSYEQYF
few,TRBJ2-1,TRBV9,NA,TGTGCCAGCAGCGTAGCTACGTTGGGGGCAAATGAGCAGTTCTTC,CASSVATLGANEQFF
once,TRBJ2-1,TRBV5-1,TRBD2,TGCGCCAGCAGCTTGTTCCTCGGGGTAGCGGGGCTGGGGTTGGAGGAGCAGTTCTTC,CASSLFLGVAGLGLEEQFF
NA,TRBJ1-5,TRBV2,NA,TGTGCCAGCAGAAAAAGGGGAGACAGCGGGAATCAGCCCCAGCATTTT,CASRKRGDSGNQPQHF
NA,TRBJ1-1,TRBV4-1,NA,TGCGCCAGCAGCCAACCCGGACAGATTGAAGCTTTCTTT,CASSQPGQIEAFF
NA,TRBJ2-3,TRBV5-6,TRBD2,TGTGCCAGCAGCTTCAGCGGGGGGTTCTCAGATACGCAGTATTTT,CASSFSGGFSDTQYF
NA,TRBJ2-5,TRBV19,TRBD2,TGTGCCAGTACCAACGGGGGGGCCCACGGTGGGACCCAGTACTTC,CASTNGGAHGGTQYF
NA,TRBJ1-2,TRBV7-2,TRBD1,TGTGCCAGCAGCCGGGACAGGGGGCTGGAAGCTGGCTACACCTTC,CASSRDRGLEAGYTF
few,TRBJ2-3,TRBV4-1,TRBD2,TGCGCCAGCAGCCTCGGGGGGGAGAGAGATACGCAGTATTTT,CASSLGGERDTQYF
few,TRBJ1-1,TRBV19,TRBD1,TGTGCCAGTAGTAGCTGGGACAGGGTTTATATGGACACTGAAGCTTTCTTT,CASSSWDRVYMDTEAFF
once,TRBJ1-2,TRBV11-1,NA,TGTGCCAGCAGCTTGGGGCAGACCTATGGCTACACCTTC,CASSLGQTYGYTF
NA,TRBJ2-2,TRBV5-4,NA,TGTGCCAGCAGCTCTATAGTCACCGGGGAGCTGTTTTTT,CASSSIVTGELFF
NA,TRBJ1-2,TRBV19,NA,TGTGCCAGTAGTATACCCACAGCTAACTATGGCTACACCTTC,CASSIPTANYGYTF
NA,TRBJ1-2,TRBV5-1,TRBD1,TGCGCCAGCAGCTTAGGACAGGATGGCTACACCTTC,CASSLGQDGYTF
NA,TRBJ2-3,TRBV5-4,TRBD2,TGTGCCAGCAGCTTTCAACTAGCGGATACGCAGTATTTT,CASSFQLADTQYF
few,TRBJ2-2,TRBV14,TRBD2,TGTGCCAGCAGCTTACTAGCGGGGGCCCCCGGGGAGCTGTTTTTT,CASSLLAGAPGELFF